These T cell receptor beta chains were read from a single sample in a study of radiotherapy plus CTLA-4 blockade in lung cancer. Only in-frame clones appear in the TCRdb table, and some are missing; sequencing was by immunoSEQ multiplex PCR. The sample lists some 100,000 clones; around 86% were seen once. The sample consisted of peripheral blood, taken from a patient treated with radiotherapy plus ipilimumab. The receptors here all came from a human donor with non-small cell lung cancer that progressed on radiotherapy plus ipilimumab. Both conserved end residues are part of each CDR3. The order of the fields is J gene, clone size, D gene, V gene, CDR3 DNA, CDR3 protein. D genes are given only for firm matches. Where a row states a size, it is once, few, many or the class of an expanded clone; other rows omit it.

j_gene: TRBJ2-1; abundance: .; d_gene: TRBD2; v_gene: TRBV5-1; CDR3nt: TGCGCCAGCAGCGTGGGGAGCGGGAGACGAACCTACAATGAGCAGTTCTTC; CDR3aa: CASSVGSGRRTYNEQFF
j_gene: TRBJ1-4; abundance: .; d_gene: .; v_gene: TRBV15; CDR3nt: TGTGCCACCAGCAGAGATGGAGATTCTAATGAAAAACTGTTTTTT; CDR3aa: CATSRDGDSNEKLFF
j_gene: TRBJ2-3; abundance: .; d_gene: TRBD2; v_gene: TRBV6-5; CDR3nt: TGTGCCAGCAGCCCAACTAGCGGGATGAAAAATACGCAGTATTTT; CDR3aa: CASSPTSGMKNTQYF
j_gene: TRBJ1-5; abundance: .; d_gene: .; v_gene: TRBV19; CDR3nt: TGTGCCAGTAGTATAGGGGCAGGCCGAGGGCCCCAGCATTTT; CDR3aa: CASSIGAGRGPQHF
j_gene: TRBJ1-3; abundance: few; d_gene: .; v_gene: TRBV4-2; CDR3nt: TGTGCCAGCAGCCAAGATCAGACTGACTCTGGAAACACCATATATTTT; CDR3aa: CASSQDQTDSGNTIYF
j_gene: TRBJ2-7; abundance: once; d_gene: .; v_gene: TRBV9; CDR3nt: TGTGCCAGCAGCGTAGGGCAGTCCCAGTCCTACGAGCAGTACTTC; CDR3aa: CASSVGQSQSYEQYF
j_gene: TRBJ2-3; abundance: .; d_gene: .; v_gene: TRBV6-5; CDR3nt: TGTGCCAGCAGTCAGCCGCCTGGGACAGATACGCAGTATTTT; CDR3aa: CASSQPPGTDTQYF
j_gene: TRBJ2-3; abundance: .; d_gene: .; v_gene: TRBV10-2; CDR3nt: TGCGCCAGCAGTGATTCGTATACGCAGTATTTT; CDR3aa: CASSDSYTQYF
j_gene: TRBJ1-1; abundance: .; d_gene: .; v_gene: TRBV4-1; CDR3nt: TGCGCCAGCAGCCCCCCAAGGATGGGGAACACTGAAGCTTTCTTT; CDR3aa: CASSPPRMGNTEAFF
j_gene: TRBJ1-2; abundance: .; d_gene: .; v_gene: TRBV4-3; CDR3nt: TGCGCCAGCAGCCAAGGGCTCGGGGGGTCTTTATACACCTTC; CDR3aa: CASSQGLGGSLYTF
j_gene: TRBJ2-3; abundance: once; d_gene: .; v_gene: TRBV4-3; CDR3nt: TGCGCCAGCAGCCAAGAGGCACTCCCTAGCACAGATACGCAGTATTTT; CDR3aa: CASSQEALPSTDTQYF
j_gene: TRBJ1-1; abundance: .; d_gene: .; v_gene: TRBV29-1; CDR3nt: TGCAGCGTTGTAGGCAGGGCCGGTAATGAAGCTTTCTTT; CDR3aa: CSVVGRAGNEAFF
j_gene: TRBJ2-7; abundance: .; d_gene: TRBD1; v_gene: TRBV15; CDR3nt: TGTGCCACCAGCCTTGAAAGACAGGGAGCTTACGAGCAGTACTTC; CDR3aa: CATSLERQGAYEQYF
j_gene: TRBJ2-4; abundance: few; d_gene: .; v_gene: TRBV12-5; CDR3nt: TGTGCTAGTGGTGATGAGGAGGGCGGCGTTCAGTACTTC; CDR3aa: CASGDEEGGVQYF
j_gene: TRBJ2-5; abundance: .; d_gene: TRBD2; v_gene: TRBV7-8; CDR3nt: TGTGCCAGCAGCGTATCCATACCAGGACTAGCGGGTTCCCAAGAGACCCAGTACTTC; CDR3aa: CASSVSIPGLAGSQETQYF
j_gene: TRBJ1-5; abundance: .; d_gene: .; v_gene: TRBV9; CDR3nt: TGTGCCAGCAGCGCCCTAGGAGGCCAGCCCCAGCATTTT; CDR3aa: CASSALGGQPQHF
j_gene: TRBJ2-7; abundance: .; d_gene: .; v_gene: TRBV6-5; CDR3nt: TGTGCCAGCAGCTCAAGGGGGGGTTTGTACTTC; CDR3aa: CASSSRGGLYF
j_gene: TRBJ2-3; abundance: .; d_gene: .; v_gene: TRBV28; CDR3nt: TGTGCCAGCAGTCCCTCTATAGGGACTCCCCAGTATTTT; CDR3aa: CASSPSIGTPQYF
j_gene: TRBJ1-3; abundance: .; d_gene: .; v_gene: TRBV6-6; CDR3nt: TGTGCCAGCAGTTCGATGGTCACCATATATTTT; CDR3aa: CASSSMVTIYF
j_gene: TRBJ1-1; abundance: .; d_gene: TRBD1; v_gene: TRBV28; CDR3nt: TGTGCCAGCAGACCCTTCACAGGGGGGAACACTGAAGCTTTCTTT; CDR3aa: CASRPFTGGNTEAFF
j_gene: TRBJ2-5; abundance: .; d_gene: TRBD2; v_gene: TRBV6-6; CDR3nt: TGTGCCAGCAGTTTCACTAGCGGACAAGAGACCCAGTACTTC; CDR3aa: CASSFTSGQETQYF
j_gene: TRBJ1-2; abundance: .; d_gene: TRBD1; v_gene: TRBV28; CDR3nt: TGTGCCAGCAGTTTAGGGACAGGGGGCTCCCTATATGGCTACACCTTC; CDR3aa: CASSLGTGGSLYGYTF
j_gene: TRBJ1-3; abundance: .; d_gene: .; v_gene: TRBV6-1; CDR3nt: TGTGCCAGCAGTGAACGGTTCAGGGAGAGCTCTGGAAACACCATATATTTT; CDR3aa: CASSERFRESSGNTIYF
j_gene: TRBJ1-3; abundance: .; d_gene: .; v_gene: TRBV6-6; CDR3nt: TGTGCCAGCAGTTACTCGGACAGCGTCTCTGGAAACACCATATATTTT; CDR3aa: CASSYSDSVSGNTIYF
j_gene: TRBJ1-2; abundance: once; d_gene: TRBD1; v_gene: TRBV11-2; CDR3nt: TGTGCCAGCAGCCCTGGCGGGGGACAGAAGGGCTATGGCTACACCTTC; CDR3aa: CASSPGGGQKGYGYTF
j_gene: TRBJ1-6; abundance: .; d_gene: TRBD1; v_gene: TRBV28; CDR3nt: TGTGCCAGCAGTTTCAGGACAGGGTTTTTTTTTGGTTCACCCCTCCACTTT; CDR3aa: CASSFRTGFFFGSPLHF
j_gene: TRBJ2-1; abundance: .; d_gene: TRBD2; v_gene: TRBV6-1; CDR3nt: TGTGCCAGCAGGTTACTAGCGGGACCCAATGAGCAGTTCTTC; CDR3aa: CASRLLAGPNEQFF
j_gene: TRBJ2-7; abundance: .; d_gene: TRBD1; v_gene: TRBV19; CDR3nt: TGTGCCAGTAGTAGGGTGGACAGGGACGCCTACGAGCAGTACTTC; CDR3aa: CASSRVDRDAYEQYF
j_gene: TRBJ2-4; abundance: once; d_gene: .; v_gene: TRBV29-1; CDR3nt: TGCAGCGTTCTAACGCAGGGTGTGGGGGTCGGAAACATTCAGTACTTC; CDR3aa: CSVLTQGVGVGNIQYF
j_gene: TRBJ1-1; abundance: .; d_gene: .; v_gene: TRBV14; CDR3nt: TGTGCCAGCAGCCAAGGAGGGTGGACTGAAGCTTTCTTT; CDR3aa: CASSQGGWTEAFF
j_gene: TRBJ2-7; abundance: .; d_gene: .; v_gene: TRBV14; CDR3nt: TGTGCCAGCAGCCCGGGATCGCTCTACGAGCAGTACTTC; CDR3aa: CASSPGSLYEQYF
j_gene: TRBJ1-2; abundance: .; d_gene: .; v_gene: TRBV5-4; CDR3nt: TGTGCCAGCAGCTTGGAAAACCCTGCCTGGGGCTACACCTTC; CDR3aa: CASSLENPAWGYTF
j_gene: TRBJ2-7; abundance: .; d_gene: .; v_gene: TRBV7-2; CDR3nt: TGTGCCAGCAGCTTAACCCACTCGGCGGGGCAGGGCGAGCAGTACTTC; CDR3aa: CASSLTHSAGQGEQYF
j_gene: TRBJ1-1; abundance: .; d_gene: .; v_gene: TRBV6-1; CDR3nt: TGTGCCAGCAGTGAATGGGGGGCCGGGGAAGCTTTCTTT; CDR3aa: CASSEWGAGEAFF
j_gene: TRBJ2-7; abundance: .; d_gene: .; v_gene: TRBV6-5; CDR3nt: TGTGCCAGCAGTTACTCGAGCTACAGGGCGCACGAGCAGTACTTC; CDR3aa: CASSYSSYRAHEQYF
j_gene: TRBJ1-5; abundance: .; d_gene: .; v_gene: TRBV7-2; CDR3nt: TGTGCCAGCAGCTTAATTTTCAGGGATCAGCCCCAGCATTTT; CDR3aa: CASSLIFRDQPQHF
j_gene: TRBJ2-3; abundance: .; d_gene: TRBD2; v_gene: TRBV5-4; CDR3nt: TGTGCCAGCAGCTCGCTAGCGGGGGGGCAAACAGATACGCAGTATTTT; CDR3aa: CASSSLAGGQTDTQYF